The 11 T cell receptor beta chains in this list originate from one sample, sequenced in a study of T cells in women clearing cervical HPV infection. Sequencing used immunoSEQ multiplex PCR; TCRdb keeps in-frame clones, though not all of them. The sample table sets out about 48,000 clones. Sequenced material: blood buffy coat. Receptors were obtained from a woman aged 18 to 75 with a cervical HPV16 infection that either progressed to CIN3+ or cleared (not recorded which).

CDR3 sequence: CASSDRLRGYTF. CDR3 bases read: TGTGCCAGCTCAGACAGGCTTAGAGGC. This rearrangement joins TRBV11-1 to TRBJ1-2; a weak D match, TRBD1 (6 bases). The sequence runs out 3 residues before the end of the CDR3; the remainder is reconstructed from the germline J gene. The germline CDR1 and CDR2 sequences are SGHAT and FQDESV (reference sequence). CDR3 length: 12 residues. Combining the CDR3 with reference TRBV11-1 and TRBJ1-2 gives the whole variable domain EAEVAQSPRYKITEKSQAVAFWCDPISGHATLYWYRQILGQGPELLVQFQDESVVDDSQLPKDRFSAERLKGVDSTLKIQPAELGDSAMYLCASSDRLRGYTFGSGTRLTVV.

Note on this clone: The missing CDR3 end, 3 residues past where the read stops, is filled in from the germline J gene. The rearrangement joins TRBV30 to TRBJ1-6, with D tentatively TRBD1 (5 bases). The CDR3 loop spans 13 amino acids. V was pared by 3 bases and J by 10 bases, with 13 bases between. Germline values: CDR1 GTSNPN, CDR2 SVGIG (reference sequence). Incomplete CDR3 DNA: TGTGCCTGGAGATCCCAGGGCGGCTCACCC. As protein: CAWRSQGGSP. In full, the CDR3 reads CAWRSQGGSPLHF.

Concerning this clone: The read stops 3 residues short of the end of the CDR3; the missing end is completed from the germline J gene. The V call is TRBV20-1, the J call TRBJ2-7; 11 nucleotides line up with TRBD2. The V gene's germline CDR1 is DFQATT and CDR2 SNEGSKA (reference sequence). After removal of 0 bases from V and 4 bases from J, the junction contained 20 bases not matched to a gene. CDR3 length equals 20 residues. CDR3 DNA (partial): TGCAGTGCTAGAGATTATTCCCCCTCTTTGACTAGCGGGAATTCTTACGAG. Translating gives CSARDYSPSLTSGNSYE. The full CDR3 protein reads CSARDYSPSLTSGNSYEQYF.

Concerning this clone itself: The read comes to an end 3 residues before the CDR3 does, leaving the germline J gene to fill in the end. The chain employs TRBV6-2 or TRBV6-3 and TRBJ2-1; 9 bases are shared with TRBD1. V lost 5 bases and J lost 8; bases outside the gene matches: 7. Germline CDR1 and CDR2: MNHEY and SVGEGT. The CDR3 is made up of 14 amino acids. The chain's CDR3 is CASSRGTGRDEQFF. Partial CDR3 DNA: TGTGCCAGCAGTCGAGGGACAGGGAGGGATGAG.

A word on this clone: The CDR3 end is not reached by the read, which stops 3 residues before it; the germline J gene fills it in. This chain uses TRBV29-1 with TRBJ2-5, with D hard to call. CDR1 and CDR2 from the germline V gene are SQVTM and ANQGSEA. The CDR3 length is 15 residues. Trimming pared 4 bases from V and 5 bases from J, leaving 20 bases between. CDR3 sequence reads: CSVGLSAVLGETQYF. The DNA read from the CDR3 is TGCAGCGTTGGTCTATCGGCAGTCCTCGGGGAGACC.

For this clone: Sequencing ends 3 residues short of the CDR3 end; the germline J gene provides the rest. This chain connects TRBV6-2 or TRBV6-3 to TRBJ2-2; 7 bases are shared with TRBD1. The CDR3 consists of 16 residues. The junction had 10 bases not matched to a gene; V was cut back by 2 bases and J by 7 bases. Per the germline V gene, CDR1 is MNHEY and CDR2 is SVGEGT. The CDR3 protein is CASSYTIYRGGGELFF. The CDR3 bases that were read are TGTGCCAGCAGTTACACAATTTACAGGGGTGGCGGGGAG.

Concerning this clone: The read ends 3 residues before the CDR3 terminus; that terminus is restored from the germline J gene. V is TRBV28 and J is TRBJ1-2; maybe TRBD1 (5 bases). V was clipped by 6 bases and J by 5 bases, with 22 bases between them. Germline V CDR1 and CDR2: MDHEN, SYDVKM. This CDR3 contains 16 residues. Partial CDR3 DNA: TGTGCCAGCAGCCCCGTGGACAAGCCATTTTATTATGGC. The encoded protein is CASSPVDKPFYYG. The CDR3, in full, reads CASSPVDKPFYYGYTF.

Note on this clone: The read stops 3 residues short of the end of the CDR3; the missing end is completed from the germline J gene. The rearrangement joins TRBV27 to TRBJ2-5; D gene uncertain. The germline V and J ends were trimmed by 0 bases and 4 bases, with 6 bases remaining between them. CDR1 MNHEY and CDR2 SMNVEV come from the germline V gene (reference sequence). CDR3 length equals 13 residues. The DNA read from the CDR3 is TGTGCCAGCAGTTTATCGCGTCGAGAGACC. Amino acids: CASSLSRRET. The whole CDR3 region reads CASSLSRRETQYF.

Worth noting for this clone: The read falls 3 residues short of the CDR3 end, and the missing part is taken from the germline J gene. The chain uses TRBV27 and TRBJ2-3; D may be TRBD1 (6 bases). The germline gives CDR1 MNHEY, CDR2 SMNVEV (reference sequence). Between the trimmed V and J ends, which lost 6 bases and 0 bases, there was a span of 22 bases. CDR3 length: 18 amino acids. Partial CDR3 DNA: TGTGCCAGCAGACCCCCGGGACACAAAGCGACTAGCACAGATACG. Its translation is CASRPPGHKATSTDT. The complete CDR3 reads CASRPPGHKATSTDTQYF.

Remarks on this clone: The CDR3 end falls 3 residues outside the read, so it is completed with the germline J gene. The chain carries TRBV20-1 and TRBJ1-4; TRBD1 matches 9 bases. Unmatched junction bases numbered 6, after V lost 0 bases and J lost 4 bases. Germline V gives CDR1 DFQATT, CDR2 SNEGSKA (reference sequence). This CDR3 region has 16 residues. The CDR3 is CSARDTGGRLNEKLFF. Incomplete CDR3 DNA: TGCAGTGCTAGAGATACAGGGGGCCGACTTAATGAAAAA.

A note on this clone: Read sequence stops 3 residues before the CDR3 end, and the germline J gene provides the missing end. The chain employs TRBV10-3 and TRBJ2-7; 9 positions agree with TRBD2. The V and J ends lost 10 bases and 2 bases, in that order; junction bases with no gene match: 6. The CDR3 consists of 13 residues. The germline V gene has CDR1 ENHRY and CDR2 SYGVKD. The CDR3 bases that were read are TGTGCCACTTTAGCGGGGGTGGCCTACGAG. Residues: CATLAGVAYE. The CDR3 in its entirety is CATLAGVAYEQYF.